The rows below give T cell receptor beta chains drawn from one sample of a study of control samples from healthy donors and cancer patients. Repertoires were generated with immunoSEQ multiplex PCR, while TCRdb's copy carries only in-frame clones and drops some. The repertoire holds about 180,000 clones, with almost 90% as singletons. Specimen: blood. The receptor set was obtained from a woman aged 45-60 years in good health. Each CDR3 is given without its conserved first and last residue.

TRBV4-3,TRBJ2-1,ASSHTSGGLYNEQF
TRBV29-1,TRBJ2-3,SVQGTSGGTDTQY
TRBV30,TRBJ1-2,AWRRAGDYGYT
TRBV4-3,TRBJ2-7,ASSQDLASGSYEQY
TRBV27,TRBJ1-5,ASSSTFVQGVHQPQH
TRBV9,TRBJ2-3,ASSVAGSTGLDTQY
TRBV6-1,TRBJ1-1,ASSESWGNYEAF
TRBV7-2,TRBJ1-2,ASSLELRVRYGYT
TRBV25-1,TRBJ1-2,ASSELNPGQSYGYT
TRBV5-1,TRBJ1-1,ASSTRDGQNTEAF
TRBV4-3,TRBJ2-7,ASSQGPEGGGTYEQY
TRBV5-6,TRBJ1-5,ASSSQGNQPQH
TRBV6-5,TRBJ1-1,ASSTGGANTEAF
TRBV3-1/TRBV3-2,TRBJ2-7,ASSHDRLGTGQSYEQY